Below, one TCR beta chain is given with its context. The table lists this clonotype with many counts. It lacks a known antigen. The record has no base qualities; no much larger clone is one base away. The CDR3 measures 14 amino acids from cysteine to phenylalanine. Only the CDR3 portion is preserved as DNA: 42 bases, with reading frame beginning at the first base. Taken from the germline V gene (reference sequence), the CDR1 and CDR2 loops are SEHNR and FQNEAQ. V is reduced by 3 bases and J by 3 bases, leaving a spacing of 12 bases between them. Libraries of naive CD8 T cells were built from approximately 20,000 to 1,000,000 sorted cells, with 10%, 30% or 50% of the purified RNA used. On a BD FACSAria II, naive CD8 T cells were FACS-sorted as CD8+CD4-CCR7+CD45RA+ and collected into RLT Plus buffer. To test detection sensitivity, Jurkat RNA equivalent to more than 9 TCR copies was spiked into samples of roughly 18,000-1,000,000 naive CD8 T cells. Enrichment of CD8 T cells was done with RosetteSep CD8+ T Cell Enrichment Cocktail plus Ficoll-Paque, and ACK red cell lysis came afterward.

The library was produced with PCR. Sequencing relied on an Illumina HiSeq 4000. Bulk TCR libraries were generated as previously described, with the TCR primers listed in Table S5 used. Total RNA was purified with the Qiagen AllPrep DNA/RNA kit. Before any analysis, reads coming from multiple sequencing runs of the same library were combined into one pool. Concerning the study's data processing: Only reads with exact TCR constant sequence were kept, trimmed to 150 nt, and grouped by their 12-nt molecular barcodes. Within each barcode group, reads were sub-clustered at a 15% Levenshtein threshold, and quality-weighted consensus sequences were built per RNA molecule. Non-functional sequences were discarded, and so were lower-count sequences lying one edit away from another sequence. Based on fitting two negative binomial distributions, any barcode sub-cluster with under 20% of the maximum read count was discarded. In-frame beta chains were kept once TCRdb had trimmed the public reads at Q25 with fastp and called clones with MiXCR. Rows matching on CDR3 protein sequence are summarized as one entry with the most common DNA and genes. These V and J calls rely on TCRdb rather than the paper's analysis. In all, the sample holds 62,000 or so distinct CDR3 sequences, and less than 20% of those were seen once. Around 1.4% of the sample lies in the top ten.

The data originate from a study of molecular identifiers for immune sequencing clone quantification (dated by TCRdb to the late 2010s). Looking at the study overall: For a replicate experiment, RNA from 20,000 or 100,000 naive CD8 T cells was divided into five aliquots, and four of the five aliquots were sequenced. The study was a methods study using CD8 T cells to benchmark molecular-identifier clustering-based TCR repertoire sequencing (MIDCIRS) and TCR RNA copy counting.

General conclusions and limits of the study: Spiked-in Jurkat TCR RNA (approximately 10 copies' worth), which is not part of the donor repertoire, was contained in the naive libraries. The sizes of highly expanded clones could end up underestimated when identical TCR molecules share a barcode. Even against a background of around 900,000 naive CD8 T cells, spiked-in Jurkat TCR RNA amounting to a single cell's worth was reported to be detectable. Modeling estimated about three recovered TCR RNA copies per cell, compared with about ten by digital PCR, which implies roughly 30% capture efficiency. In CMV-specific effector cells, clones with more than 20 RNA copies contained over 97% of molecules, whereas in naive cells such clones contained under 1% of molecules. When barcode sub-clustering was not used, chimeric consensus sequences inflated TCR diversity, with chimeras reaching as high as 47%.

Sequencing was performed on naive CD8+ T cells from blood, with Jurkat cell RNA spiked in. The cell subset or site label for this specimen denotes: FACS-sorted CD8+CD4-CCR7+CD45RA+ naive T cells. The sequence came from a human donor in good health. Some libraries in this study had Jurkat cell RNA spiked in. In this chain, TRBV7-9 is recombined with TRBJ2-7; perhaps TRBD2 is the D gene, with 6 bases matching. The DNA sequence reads TGTGCCAGCAGCTTTATAGGACTAAACTACGAGCAGTACTTC. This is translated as CASSFIGLNYEQYF.